Shown below are 20 T cell receptor beta chains from a single sample sequenced in a study of T cell responses to AZD1222 COVID-19 vaccine. The protocol was immunoSEQ multiplex PCR, while the TCRdb copy is restricted to in-frame clones and leaves out a portion. Of roughly 140,000 clones in the sample, 85% to 90% were seen once. The sequencing used peripheral blood, collected 28 days after the second AZD1222 dose. The receptor source for this set is an adult who received the AZD1222 COVID-19 vaccine.

The V and J genes are TRBV5-8 and TRBJ1-3; 7 bases are shared with TRBD1. With 5 bases clipped from V and 5 bases from J, the junction kept 7 bases outside the gene matches. The length of the CDR3 is 14 residues. Germline lookup yields CDR1 SGHTS and CDR2 YDEGEE. The CDR3 here is CASSQGQVRNTIYF. The CDR3, as DNA: TGTGCCAGCAGTCAAGGACAGGTTCGAAACACCATATATTTT.

This CDR3 reads CASSLGRQQETQYF. The CDR3 DNA reads TGTGCCAGCAGCTTGGGTCGGCAACAAGAGACCCAGTACTTC. The V call is TRBV5-4, the J call TRBJ2-5, with D unclear. The CDR3 extends over 14 amino acids. Germline assignment: CDR1 SGHNT and CDR2 YYREEE (reference sequence). V gave up 0 bases and J gave up 2 bases, with 8 bases separating them.

V gene TRBV10-3 combines with J gene TRBJ1-4; TRBD1 aligns across 8 bases. J was trimmed by 7 bases and V by 6 bases; bases with no gene match: 13. The CDR3 has 16 residues. Germline V CDR1 and CDR2: ENHRY, SYGVKD. CDR3 sequence: CAIRPGTTGAGEKLFF. Written as DNA, the CDR3 is TGTGCCATCAGGCCAGGGACGACAGGGGCGGGTGAAAAACTGTTTTTT.

The chain uses TRBV5-8 and TRBJ2-7; no firm D call. V gave up 6 bases and J gave up 1 base, with 14 bases separating them. The CDR3 is 14 amino acids. Looked up from germline, CDR1 is SGHTS and CDR2 is YDEGEE. The CDR3 here is CASKIGRNSYEQYF. CDR3 bases: TGTGCCAGCAAAATCGGACGGAATTCCTACGAGCAGTACTTC.

V is TRBV3-1 (or the pseudogene TRBV3-2) and J is TRBJ2-5; D remains unclear. V was shortened by 3 bases and J by 5 bases, with 1 base between the two germline ends. The CDR3 loop spans 10 amino acids. Looked up from germline, CDR1 is LGHDT and CDR2 is YNNKEL (reference sequence). CDR3 loop: CASSQETQYF. The DNA of the CDR3 is TGTGCCAGCAGCCAGGAGACCCAGTACTTC.

This chain joins TRBV6-1 and TRBJ1-4; D uncertain. CDR1 MNHNS and CDR2 SASEGT come from the germline V gene. This CDR3 region has 12 residues. Trimming took off 2 bases at V and 7 bases at J, with 5 bases between the two ends. The CDR3 here is CASSENREKLFF. The CDR3 region has the DNA TGTGCCAGCAGTGAAAATCGTGAAAAACTGTTTTTT.

The genes are TRBV20-1 and TRBJ1-6; D is undetermined. The germline V gene encodes CDR1 DFQATT and CDR2 SNEGSKA (reference sequence). Trimming stripped 3 bases from V and 4 bases from J, with 10 bases between. This CDR3 region has 14 residues. The CDR3 DNA follows: TGCAGTGCTAGTAGCCGAGTTTATAATTCACCCCTCCACTTT. This gives the protein CSASSRVYNSPLHF.

The V call is TRBV7-2, the J call TRBJ1-5; D unresolved. Germline values: CDR1 SGHTA, CDR2 FQGNSA. Trimming cost V 1 base and J 4 bases, with 11 bases left between them. CDR3 length: 15 residues. Here the CDR3 reads CASSLGDTLNQPQHF. CDR3 nucleotides: TGTGCCAGCAGCTTAGGAGACACACTTAATCAGCCCCAGCATTTT.

This clone was seen a handful of times. The chain joins TRBV5-4 to TRBJ2-1; D unclear. With 0 bases removed from V and 9 bases from J, the gap between germline ends came to 7 bases. Germline V gene data show CDR1 as SGHNT and CDR2 as YYREEE (reference sequence). The CDR3 totals 12 residues. The CDR3 reads CASSLGNSEQFF. DNA of the CDR3: TGTGCCAGCAGCTTGGGTAACAGTGAGCAGTTCTTC.

The chain uses TRBV15 and TRBJ1-3; possibly TRBD1 for D (6 bases). V was trimmed by 0 bases and J by 0 bases, leaving 9 bases between them. This CDR3 is built from 16 residues. Germline-derived CDR1 and CDR2 are LNHNV and YYDKDF (reference sequence). The CDR3 DNA reads TGTGCCACCAGCAGAGAAACAGGGCCCTCTGGAAACACCATATATTTT. Its translation: CATSRETGPSGNTIYF.

V is TRBV18 and J is TRBJ1-5; tentative D call: TRBD1 (5 bases). The CDR3 length is 17 residues. The germline CDR1 and CDR2 sequences are KGHSH and LQKENI. Trimming took 2 bases from V and 0 from J, leaving 14 bases between them. The CDR3 nucleotides read TGTGCCAGCTCACCATCGGACACTCGTTATAGCAATCAGCCCCAGCATTTT. The encoded protein is CASSPSDTRYSNQPQHF.

In its sample, this clone was seen once. CDR3 sequence: CASSFQGGNTEAFF. The DNA for the CDR3 is TGTGCCAGCAGCTTCCAGGGTGGGAACACTGAAGCTTTCTTT. The gene calls are TRBV7-2 and TRBJ1-1, with D maybe TRBD1 (5 bases). Germline loops: CDR1 SGHTA, CDR2 FQGNSA. The CDR3 totals 14 residues. The V end was cut by 3 bases, the J end by 1 base, with 9 bases between.

The chain has TRBV12-3 or TRBV12-4 and TRBJ1-1; D is possibly TRBD1 (6 bases). The CDR3 has 13 residues. V was shortened by 6 bases and J by 5 bases, with 13 bases between the two germline ends. This CDR3 is CASSPQGGTEAFF. CDR3 DNA: TGTGCCAGCAGCCCACAGGGTGGTACTGAAGCTTTCTTT.

This clone has only a few counts. The V call is TRBV6-5, the J call TRBJ1-1; D might be TRBD1 (5 bases). V was trimmed by 8 bases and J by 1 base, leaving 8 bases between them. The length of the CDR3 is 12 residues. The germline V gene has CDR1 MNHEY and CDR2 SVGAGI. Here the CDR3 reads CASADRNTEAFF. The CDR3 coding sequence is TGTGCCAGCGCCGACAGGAACACTGAAGCTTTCTTT.

The sample holds one count of this clone. The rearrangement links TRBV18 to TRBJ1-1, with 7 positions matching TRBD1. This CDR3 spans 16 amino acids. J lost 1 base, V lost 2 bases, and 7 bases had no gene match. Germline V lookup: CDR1 KGHSH, CDR2 LQKENI. CDR3 bases: TGTGCCAGCTCACCAATTCTCGGACAGGCGAACACTGAAGCTTTCTTT. It specifies CASSPILGQANTEAFF.

The chain recombines TRBV5-6 with TRBJ1-1; D remains unclear. This CDR3 contains 14 residues. The germline CDR1 and CDR2 sequences are SGHDT and YYEEEE. Trimming stripped 0 bases from V and 1 base from J, with 7 bases between. CDR3 sequence: CASSLALGNTEAFF. The CDR3 DNA sequence: TGTGCCAGCAGCTTGGCCCTAGGGAACACTGAAGCTTTCTTT.

This chain joins TRBV29-1 and TRBJ2-5; 7 bases map to TRBD1. Germline V gene lookup returns CDR1 SQVTM and CDR2 ANQGSEA. This CDR3 contains 14 residues. J gave up 7 bases and V 7 bases, and 15 bases lay outside the gene matches. The CDR3 loop reads CSARLGDSTGTQYF. CDR3 DNA sequence: TGCAGCGCCCGTCTAGGGGACAGCACAGGGACCCAGTACTTC.

V and J are TRBV4-2 and TRBJ1-3; D remains ambiguous. V was cut by 2 bases and J by 1 base, with 9 bases left in between. CDR3 length: 15 residues. Germline values: CDR1 LGHNA, CDR2 YNFKEQ. The CDR3 is CASSQKTGSGNTIYF. For the CDR3, the DNA is TGTGCCAGCAGCCAAAAAACGGGGTCTGGAAACACCATATATTTT.

The rearrangement uses TRBV29-1 and TRBJ1-2, with unresolved D. V was trimmed by 7 bases and J by 4 bases, leaving 16 bases between them. The CDR3 runs 13 residues. Germline V gene sequence: CDR1 SQVTM, CDR2 ANQGSEA. The CDR3 nucleotides read TGCAGCGCCTCCGGCCGACAAACCTATGGCTACACCTTC. It codes for CSASGRQTYGYTF.

The V call is TRBV29-1, the J call TRBJ2-3, with no clear D. Deletions cut 6 bases from V and 2 bases from J, with 6 bases between. CDR3 length: 11 amino acids. Germline V gene lookup returns CDR1 SQVTM and CDR2 ANQGSEA. The CDR3 coding sequence is TGCAGCGTGTCGATCACAGATACGCAGTATTTT. This sequence encodes CSVSITDTQYF.